This T cell receptor (beta chain) was recovered during a study of blood T cell repertoires in COVID-19. Study details: Whether acute or convalescent, the COVID-19 samples came from the United States, Italy and Spain. Sources were T cells, B-cell-depleted T cells, or PBMCs; the material itself was cDNA or gDNA.

This clone was found once. The data were produced by immunoSEQ multiplex PCR, yet TCRdb's version contains in-frame clones alone and is incomplete. Counted here are around 220,000 clones, 65% to 80% occurring once; the ten biggest clones make up about 4%. Trimming removed 3 bases from V and 4 bases from J; junction bases left unmatched: 2. CDR1 is SGHRS and CDR2 is YFSETQ in the germline V gene. The length of the CDR3 is 15 residues. This chain uses TRBV5-1 with TRBJ2-2; 11 nucleotides align to TRBD1. This TCR came from a middle-aged woman with active or convalescent COVID-19. The sequenced sample was peripheral blood. The CDR3 region is CASSWTGGGTGELFF. The CDR3 DNA sequence: TGCGCCAGCAGCTGGACAGGGGGCGGCACCGGGGAGCTGTTTTTT. Based on the CDR3 plus reference TRBV5-1 and TRBJ2-2, the full variable domain is KAGVTQTPRYLIKTRGQQVTLSCSPISGHRSVSWYQQTPGQGLQFLFEYFSETQRNKGNFPGRFSGRQFSNSRSEMNVSTLELGDSALYLCASSWTGGGTGELFFGEGSRLTVL.